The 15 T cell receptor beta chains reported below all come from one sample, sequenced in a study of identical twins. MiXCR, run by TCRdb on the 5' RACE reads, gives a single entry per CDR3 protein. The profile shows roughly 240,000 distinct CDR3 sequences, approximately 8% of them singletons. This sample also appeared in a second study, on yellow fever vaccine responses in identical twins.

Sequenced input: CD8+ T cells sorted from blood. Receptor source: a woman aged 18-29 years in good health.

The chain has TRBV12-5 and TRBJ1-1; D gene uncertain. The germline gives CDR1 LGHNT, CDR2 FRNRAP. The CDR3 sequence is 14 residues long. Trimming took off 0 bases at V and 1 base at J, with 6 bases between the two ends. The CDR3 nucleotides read TGTGCTAGTGGTTTGGTGTCTGGGAACACTGAAGCTTTCTTT. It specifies CASGLVSGNTEAFF.

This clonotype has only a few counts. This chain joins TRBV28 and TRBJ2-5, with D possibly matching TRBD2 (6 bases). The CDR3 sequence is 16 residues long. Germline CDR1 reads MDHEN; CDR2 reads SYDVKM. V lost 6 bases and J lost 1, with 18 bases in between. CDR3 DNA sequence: TGTGCCAGCAGCCTCACGGAGGGACGGATCCAAGAGACCCAGTACTTC. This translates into CASSLTEGRIQETQYF.

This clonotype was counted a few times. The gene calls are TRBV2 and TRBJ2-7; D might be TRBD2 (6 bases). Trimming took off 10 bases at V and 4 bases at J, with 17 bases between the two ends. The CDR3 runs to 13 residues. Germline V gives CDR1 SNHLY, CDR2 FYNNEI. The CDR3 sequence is CAIKWTKLYEQYV. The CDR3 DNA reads TGTGCCATAAAATGGACTAAACTTTACGAGCAGTACGTC.

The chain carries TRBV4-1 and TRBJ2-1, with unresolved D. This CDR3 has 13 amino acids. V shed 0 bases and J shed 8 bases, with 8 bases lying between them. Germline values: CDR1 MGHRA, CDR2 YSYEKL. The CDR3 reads CASSQDSGHEQFF. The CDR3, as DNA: TGCGCCAGCAGCCAAGATTCTGGTCATGAGCAGTTCTTC.

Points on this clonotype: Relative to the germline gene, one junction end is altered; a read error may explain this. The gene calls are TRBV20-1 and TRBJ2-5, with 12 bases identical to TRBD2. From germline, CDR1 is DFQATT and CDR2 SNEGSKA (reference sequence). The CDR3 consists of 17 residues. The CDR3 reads CCARGGRWTSGKETQYF. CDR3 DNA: TGCTGTGCTAGAGGGGGCAGATGGACTAGCGGGAAAGAGACCCAGTACTTC.

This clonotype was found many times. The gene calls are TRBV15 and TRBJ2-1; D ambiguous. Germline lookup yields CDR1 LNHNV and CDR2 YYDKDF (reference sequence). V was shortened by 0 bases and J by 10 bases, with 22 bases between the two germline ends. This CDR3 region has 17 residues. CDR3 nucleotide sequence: TGTGCCACCAGCAGAGATCATTTGTCAGTGGGATCGTTCGAGCAGTTCTTC. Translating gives CATSRDHLSVGSFEQFF.

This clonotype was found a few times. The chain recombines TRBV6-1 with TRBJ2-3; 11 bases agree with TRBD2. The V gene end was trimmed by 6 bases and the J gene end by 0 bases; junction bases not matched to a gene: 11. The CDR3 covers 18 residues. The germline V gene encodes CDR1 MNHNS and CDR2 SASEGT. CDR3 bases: TGTGCCAGCAGAGTAGCGGGGGGGCTACCGTTTAGCACAGATACGCAGTATTTT. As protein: CASRVAGGLPFSTDTQYF.

The CDR3 here is CSARDGSGEQYV. The CDR3 nucleotides read TGCAGTGCCCGGGACGGGTCGGGGGAGCAGTACGTC. This chain connects TRBV20-1 to TRBJ2-7; the D gene could be TRBD1 or TRBD2 (5 bases each). This CDR3 has 12 amino acids. V dropped 6 bases and J dropped 7 bases, with 16 bases sitting between them. The germline V gene has CDR1 DFQATT and CDR2 SNEGSKA (reference sequence).

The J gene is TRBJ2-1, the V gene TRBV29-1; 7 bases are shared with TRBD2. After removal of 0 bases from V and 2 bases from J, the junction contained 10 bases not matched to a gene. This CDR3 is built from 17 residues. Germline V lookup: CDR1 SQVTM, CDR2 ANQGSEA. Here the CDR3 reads CSVEDLGGESPYNEQFF. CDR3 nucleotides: TGCAGCGTTGAAGATCTGGGGGGGGAAAGTCCCTACAATGAGCAGTTCTTC.

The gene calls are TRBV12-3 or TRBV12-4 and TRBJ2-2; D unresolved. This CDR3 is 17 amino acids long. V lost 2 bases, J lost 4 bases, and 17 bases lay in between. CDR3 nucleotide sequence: TGTGCCAGCAGTTTATGGGTCACGGACGGAATCACCGGGGAGCTGTTTTTT. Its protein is CASSLWVTDGITGELFF.

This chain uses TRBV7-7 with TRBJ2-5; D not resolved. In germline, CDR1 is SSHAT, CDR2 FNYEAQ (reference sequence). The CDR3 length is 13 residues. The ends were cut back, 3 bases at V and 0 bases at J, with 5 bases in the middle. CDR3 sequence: CASSLFYQETQYF. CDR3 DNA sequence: TGTGCCAGCAGCTTGTTTTACCAAGAGACCCAGTACTTC.

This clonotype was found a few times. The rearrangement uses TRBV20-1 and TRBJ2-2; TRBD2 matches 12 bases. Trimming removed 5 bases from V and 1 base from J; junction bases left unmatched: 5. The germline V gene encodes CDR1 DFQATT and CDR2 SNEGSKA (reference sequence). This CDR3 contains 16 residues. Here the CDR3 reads CSADVLAGGNTGELFF. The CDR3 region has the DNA TGCAGTGCTGACGTACTAGCGGGGGGGAACACCGGGGAGCTGTTTTTT.

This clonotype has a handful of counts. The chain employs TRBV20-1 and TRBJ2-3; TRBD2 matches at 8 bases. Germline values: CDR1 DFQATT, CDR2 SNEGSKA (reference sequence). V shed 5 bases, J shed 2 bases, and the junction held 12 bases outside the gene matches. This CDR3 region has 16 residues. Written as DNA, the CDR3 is TGCAGTGCTCTACCAGGAGCGGGGGCGACCACAGATACGCAGTATTTT. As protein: CSALPGAGATTDTQYF.

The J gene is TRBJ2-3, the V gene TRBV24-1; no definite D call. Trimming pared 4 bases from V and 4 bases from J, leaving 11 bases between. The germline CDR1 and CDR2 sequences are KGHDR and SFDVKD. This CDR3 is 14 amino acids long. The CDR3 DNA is TGTGCCACCAGTGAGGCCGGGCTCCCAGATACGCAGTATTTT. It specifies CATSEAGLPDTQYF.

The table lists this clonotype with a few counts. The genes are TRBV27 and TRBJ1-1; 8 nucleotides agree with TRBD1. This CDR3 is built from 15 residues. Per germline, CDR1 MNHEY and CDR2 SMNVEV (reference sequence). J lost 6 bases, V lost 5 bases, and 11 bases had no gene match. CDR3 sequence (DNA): TGTGCCAGCAGTCAGATTATGGCAGGGGGCGCTGAAGCTTTCTTT. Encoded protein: CASSQIMAGGAEAFF.